Sequencing of this T cell receptor beta chain was carried out in a study of cytomegalovirus exposure and HLA in healthy donors. Study outcomes and limitations: An analysis was carried out at a later point. It showed that HLA-associated TCR beta chains were more clonally expanded than equally common non-associated chains. An analysis that was carried out later associated about 17,000 TCR beta sequences with HLA alleles at 0.05 false discovery rate. Trimming of TCR beta V- and J-genes showed a link, identified in a later analysis, to a missense DCLRE1C variant.

With 60 Vbeta and 13 Jbeta primers, the PCR was carried out. Clones were read by immunoSEQ multiplex PCR, and TCRdb kept only the in-frame ones, dropping some. This table has around 150,000 clones, 76% appearing once. Germline V gene lookup returns CDR1 MNHEY and CDR2 SVGAGI. The CDR3 has 15 amino acids. V lost 7 bases, J lost 3 bases, and 18 bases lay in between. Turning to this clone: The antigen is unknown.

It was healthy bone marrow donors who served as donors. The sample taken for sequencing was PBMCs. The receptor was derived from a man younger than 30 in good health and CMV-seronegative. The chain couples TRBV6-5 to TRBJ1-1; weak D call: TRBD1 (5 bases). The CDR3 spells CASNGVGAGDTEAFF. The CDR3 DNA follows: TGTGCCAGCAATGGGGTCGGCGCGGGGGACACTGAAGCTTTCTTT.